This TCR beta chain emerged from a study of blood T cell repertoires in COVID-19 (dated by TCRdb to the early 2020s). Describing the broader study: The collaborator samples originated in the United States, Italy and Spain and spanned the acute and convalescent phases of COVID-19. Samples were obtained from the ongoing ImmuneRACE study (first 160 participants) and from 1,200 or so subjects provided by 6 global collaborators. A freely available public database, intended as a resource for researchers studying the immune response to SARS-CoV-2, is where the repertoires were released. The prospective study material was composed of cDNA or gDNA derived from T cells, B-cell-depleted T cells, or PBMCs. The dataset comprised deeply sampled blood TCRbeta repertoires from subjects exposed to, actively infected with, or recovered from COVID-19. Where HLA class I and class II types were available, the types were taken from metadata supplied by the sample provider, not from assay-based typing. Nearly every sample came with metadata listing a de-identified subject ID, COVID-19 status, age in years and sex.

TCRbeta CDR3 regions were amplified from genomic DNA by means of the immunoSEQ Assay, a bias-controlled multiplex PCR. The authors' analysis ran thus. Nucleated cell counts per sample were estimated from amplification of reference gene primers within the assay. Sequence reads were collapsed and filtered to measure the absolute abundance of every unique TCRbeta CDR3 rearrangement. Productive Simpson clonality was computed per sample as the square root of Simpson's diversity index over productive rearrangements. Held by TCRdb, this immuneACCESS table contains in-frame sequences only and omits some clones. Under half of the omission traces to an unresolved V gene where checked; the cause of the rest is unknown. V, J and clone size were drawn from that table, and D and trimming were deduced from the DNA. For this sample the table gives approximately 440,000 clones, of which approximately 88% were detected only once. Jointly, the top ten make up roughly 12% of the sample.

In the case of this clone: Its cognate antigen has yet to be identified. The record has no base qualities; no much larger clone is one base away.

At one collaborating source in Seattle, patients were enrolled during active infection and were followed longitudinally through the course of disease. Whole blood was collected in K2EDTA tubes by collaborating institutions according to the institutions' own protocols. For TCRbeta analysis, collaborators shipped samples in one of three forms: frozen whole blood, isolated PBMCs, or DNA extracted from either of those sample types. The paper as a whole reports these results and caveats: How much clinical and demographic metadata was included differed by source and by participant, and the metadata was provided uncurated.

Trimming takes 6 bases off V and 6 bases off J; junction bases not matched to a gene: 1. Inclusive of the bounding cysteine and phenylalanine, the CDR3 is 13 residues long. Left in the record is the CDR3 DNA by itself, 39 bases read in frame from the first base. This receptor chain uses TRBV12-3 or TRBV12-4 and TRBJ1-4; TRBD1 lines up with 10 middle nucleotides. The origin of this receptor is a woman aged 45-60 years with COVID-19, enrolled during active disease. What was sequenced was peripheral blood. For the CDR3, the sequence is CASRGTGDEKLFF. DNA sequence: TGTGCCAGCAGGGGGACAGGGGATGAAAAACTGTTTTTT.